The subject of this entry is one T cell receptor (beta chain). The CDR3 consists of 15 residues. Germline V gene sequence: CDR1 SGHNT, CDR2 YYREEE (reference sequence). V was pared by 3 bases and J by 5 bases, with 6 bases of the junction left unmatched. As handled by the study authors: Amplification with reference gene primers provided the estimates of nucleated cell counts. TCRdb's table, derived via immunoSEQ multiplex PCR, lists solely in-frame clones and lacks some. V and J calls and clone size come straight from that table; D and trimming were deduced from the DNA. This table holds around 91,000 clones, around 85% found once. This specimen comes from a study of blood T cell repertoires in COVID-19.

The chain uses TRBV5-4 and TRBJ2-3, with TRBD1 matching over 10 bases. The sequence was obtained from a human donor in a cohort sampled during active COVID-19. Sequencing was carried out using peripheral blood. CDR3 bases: TGTGCCAGCAGCTCCCGGGACAGGGGAATAGATACGCAGTATTTT. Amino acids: CASSSRDRGIDTQYF.